Listed below are T cell receptor beta chains from one sample, sequenced in a study of metastatic and nonmetastatic thyroid tumors. Using MiXCR, TCRdb reanalyzed the PCR reads. There are about 38,000 clones in the sample; roughly 26% occur only once, and around 9.6% lies in the top ten. The source material was blood. All receptors come from a female donor with papillary thyroid cancer or a benign thyroid nodule (not recorded which). Some clones in this sample may be carry-over from other donors' samples. CDR3s include the opening cysteine and the closing phenylalanine or tryptophan. A D gene is named only where the DNA matches it firmly. The size of a clone is reported for some rows only, either as once, few or many, or as a class for expanded clones.

j_call d_call v_call clone_size cdr3_aa cdr3_nt
TRBJ1-2 TRBD1 TRBV11-2 medium-sized CASSSQTNRGEGYTF TGTGCCAGCAGCTCACAAACAAACAGGGGAGAAGGCTACACCTTC
TRBJ1-6 - TRBV3-1 many CASSQDLYSPLHF TGTGCCAGCAGCCAAGATCTGTATTCACCCCTCCACTTT
TRBJ2-7 - TRBV6-2/TRBV6-3 medium-sized CASSFGLEQYF TGTGCCAGCAGTTTCGGGCTCGAGCAGTACTTC
TRBJ2-7 TRBD1 TRBV12-3/TRBV12-4 medium-sized CASSKPGGASYEQYF TGTGCCAGCAGCAAACCAGGGGGCGCCTCCTACGAGCAGTACTTC
TRBJ1-2 - TRBV11-2 many CASSLLQANYGYTF TGTGCCAGCAGCCTACTACAGGCGAACTATGGCTACACCTTC
TRBJ2-7 TRBD2 TRBV30 medium-sized CAWSGTSYEQYF TGTGCCTGGAGTGGGACTAGCTACGAGCAGTACTTC
TRBJ2-7 TRBD2 TRBV3-1 - CASSPFLAGPHYEQYF TGTGCCAGCAGCCCTTTCTTAGCGGGACCCCACTACGAGCAGTACTTC
TRBJ2-7 - TRBV12-3/TRBV12-4 - CASSTAGLNHEQYF TGTGCCAGCAGCACCGCCGGGCTCAACCACGAGCAGTACTTC
TRBJ2-7 - TRBV27 few CASSTGTGYEQYF TGTGCCAGCAGTACCGGTACCGGCTACGAGCAGTACTTC
TRBJ1-1 - TRBV28 many CASSSGQPNTEAFF TGTGCCAGCAGTTCCGGACAGCCGAACACTGAAGCTTTCTTT
TRBJ2-1 TRBD2 TRBV2 many CASYFSGRAPYNEQFF TGTGCCAGCTACTTTAGCGGGAGGGCCCCTTATAATGAGCAGTTCTTC
TRBJ1-1 TRBD1 TRBV20-1 many CSASYRGGTEAFF TGCAGTGCTAGCTACAGGGGAGGCACTGAAGCTTTCTTT
TRBJ1-1 - TRBV28 few CASSLRVNTEAFF TGTGCCAGCAGTTTGCGGGTGAACACTGAAGCTTTCTTT
TRBJ2-1 - TRBV5-8 many CASSRGLTTYNEQFF TGTGCCAGCAGCCGCGGACTAACTACCTACAATGAGCAGTTCTTC
TRBJ2-3 TRBD2 TRBV5-1 - CASSLGSSGTVGTDTQYF TGCGCCAGCAGCTTGGGATCTAGCGGGACAGTGGGCACAGATACGCAGTATTTC
TRBJ2-1 - TRBV13 many CASSEFNEQFF TGTGCCAGCAGTGAGTTCAATGAGCAGTTCTTC
TRBJ2-1 - TRBV12-3/TRBV12-4 - CDSSDYSSRYNEQFF TGTGACAGTAGTGATTACAGTAGCCGATACAATGAGCAGTTCTTC
TRBJ2-7 TRBD2 TRBV5-4 many CASRSRTSGSGEQYF TGTGCCAGCAGGTCTCGGACTAGCGGGAGTGGCGAGCAGTACTTC
TRBJ2-7 TRBD2 TRBV12-3/TRBV12-4 - CASSLHSSGDYEQYF TGTGCCAGCAGTTTACATTCTAGCGGGGACTACGAGCAGTACTTC
TRBJ2-2 - TRBV11-1 - CDSSPSLGYGELFF TGTGACAGCAGCCCCTCTCTGGGGTACGGGGAGCTGTTTTTT
TRBJ2-7 TRBD1 TRBV20-1 many CSARVGGTGYSYEQYF TGCAGTGCTAGGGTCGGCGGGACAGGGTACTCCTACGAGCAGTACTTC
TRBJ2-2 - TRBV10-1 - CASSQQGAGGELFF TGCGCCAGCAGCCAACAGGGTGCCGGCGGTGAGCTGTTTTTT
TRBJ2-2 - TRBV10-3 few CAIPTPEGQNTGELFF TGTGCCATCCCCACACCCGAGGGGCAGAACACCGGGGAGCTGTTTTTT
TRBJ2-1 TRBD1 TRBV28 - CASSKPGQGADEQFF TGTGCCAGCAGTAAACCGGGACAGGGTGCGGATGAGCAGTTCTTC
TRBJ1-2 - TRBV7-3 many CASSLMAAGATF TGTGCCAGCAGCTTAATGGCGGCGGGGGCAACCTTC
TRBJ2-3 - TRBV27 - CASSLLATFSTDTQYF TGTGCCAGCAGTTTGCTAGCCACGTTTAGCACAGATACGCAGTATTTT
TRBJ1-6 - TRBV4-1 - CASSKAWAPENSPLHF TGCGCCAGCTCTAAAGCCTGGGCTCCGGAGAATTCACCCCTCCACTTT
TRBJ2-3 TRBD2 TRBV10-3 many CAISAGAGGTDTQYF TGTGCCATCAGTGCAGGAGCGGGAGGGACAGATACGCAGTATTTT
TRBJ2-1 - TRBV7-8 - CASITGTHSEQFF TGTGCCAGCATTACCGGGACACACAGTGAGCAGTTCTTC
TRBJ1-6 TRBD1 TRBV23-1 - CASSLEETGGSPLHF TGTGCCAGCAGCTTGGAGGAAACAGGGGGCTCACCCCTCCACTTT
TRBJ2-1 - TRBV7-9 many CASSLMAATNEQFF TGTGCCAGCAGCTTAATGGCGGCCACCAATGAGCAGTTCTTC
TRBJ2-1 - TRBV2 - CASSGMSEQFF TGTGCCAGCTCTGGCATGAGTGAGCAGTTCTTC
TRBJ2-5 - TRBV7-8 - CASISVDTQYF TGTGCCAGCATCTCCGTCGATACCCAGTACTTC
TRBJ1-2 TRBD1 TRBV5-1 once CASSLDTGERNTF TGCGCCAGCAGCTTGGATACAGGGGAGAGGAACACCTTC
TRBJ2-1 - TRBV25-1 - CASSQFWEIGNEQFF TGTGCCAGCAGTCAGTTCTGGGAAATCGGGAATGAGCAGTTCTTC
TRBJ2-4 TRBD1 TRBV6-1 many CASSTLGQDLKNIQYF TGTGCCAGCAGTACCCTCGGACAGGACCTTAAAAACATTCAGTACTTC
TRBJ2-7 - TRBV11-2 many CASSYPSYEQYF TGTGCCAGCAGTTATCCCTCATACGAGCAGTACTTC
TRBJ2-7 TRBD2 TRBV2 many CASSSSGSTVGNEQYF TGTGCCAGCAGTTCTAGCGGGAGTACGGTTGGGAACGAGCAGTACTTC
TRBJ1-4 - TRBV28 - CATHPAGNEKLFF TGTGCCACCCATCCGGCGGGGAATGAAAAACTGTTTTTT
TRBJ2-1 TRBD1 TRBV5-8 - CASSLGTGRYNEQFF TGTGCCAGCAGCTTGGGGACAGGGCGATACAATGAGCAGTTCTTC
TRBJ2-5 - TRBV15 - CATRGNQETQYF TGTGCCACAAGGGGGAACCAAGAGACCCAGTACTTC
TRBJ1-2 TRBD1 TRBV27 many CASSTGQGLGYTF TGTGCCAGTTCGACCGGACAGGGGCTGGGCTACACCTTC
TRBJ2-7 - TRBV7-9 - CASSLVVSLGYEQYF TGTGCCAGCAGCTTAGTTGTGAGTCTAGGCTACGAGCAGTACTTC
TRBJ1-5 - TRBV12-3/TRBV12-4 few CASSWGRGHQPQHF TGTGCCAGCAGTTGGGGACGGGGACATCAGCCCCAGCATTTT
TRBJ1-1 - TRBV6-1 few CASSTQLRAFF TGTGCCAGCAGTACCCAGCTTAGAGCTTTCTTT
TRBJ1-4 - TRBV30 many CAWKALGARNEKLFF TGTGCCTGGAAAGCTCTAGGGGCCCGAAATGAAAAACTGTTTTTT
TRBJ1-1 - TRBV30 medium-sized CAWNPPGVKAFF TGTGCCTGGAATCCCCCAGGGGTAAAAGCTTTCTTT
TRBJ2-3 - TRBV5-4 many CASSLEGLGDTQYF TGTGCCAGCAGCTTGGAAGGGTTAGGAGATACGCAGTATTTT
TRBJ1-1 TRBD1 TRBV7-9 many CASSLVGQGNTEAFF TGTGCCAGCAGCTTAGTTGGACAGGGGAACACTGAAGCTTTCTTT